Below, one TCR beta chain is given with its context. The sample originates from a study of preoperative IRX-2 immunotherapy in early breast cancer. Data came from immunoSEQ multiplex PCR; TCRdb stores just in-frame clones and leaves some out. The table records some 22,000 clones, 75% to 90% of them present only once. CDR1 is SGHRS and CDR2 is YFSETQ in the germline V gene. With 0 bases removed from V and 8 bases from J, the gap between germline ends came to 18 bases. The CDR3 loop spans 16 amino acids. Treatment specified: preoperative locoregional IRX-2 cytokine immunotherapy. Patients received preoperative, locoregional IRX-2 cytokine immunotherapy in a phase Ib study.

The genes are TRBV5-1 and TRBJ2-1; D possibly matches TRBD1 or TRBD2 (6 bases each). The receptor's source is a human donor with breast cancer. The sequences come from tumor tissue, collected after IRX-2 immunotherapy. This CDR3 reads CASSLAGGRAGDEQFF. The CDR3 DNA follows: TGCGCCAGCAGCTTGGCCGGGGGCAGGGCAGGCGATGAGCAGTTCTTC.